The next 17 T cell receptor beta chains were all read from a single sample in a study of CXCR3-negative and CXCR3-positive naive CD8 T cells. Study-wide results and limits: The TRB CDR3s that CXCR3-positive naive cells carried were more hydrophobic than those of CXCR3-negative naive cells.

UMI-labeled 5' RACE yielded the TRB cDNA libraries. After re-calling the 5' RACE reads, TCRdb lists one entry per CDR3 protein, DNA absent. This repertoire comprises some 54,000 distinct CDR3 sequences; its ten largest clones make up 0.5% to 0.55%. No antigen has been identified for these receptors. The source material was naive CXCR3+ CD8+ T cells from blood. The subset: CD45RO-CCR7+CD27+CD95- naive CD8+ T cells expressing CXCR3 (TNR3+). The receptor set was obtained from a human donor in good health. Some clones in this sample may be carry-over from other donors' samples.

The chain combines TRBV7-8 with TRBJ2-1; the D call of TRBD2 rests on TCRdb alone, since no DNA is present to check it. There are 15 residues in the CDR3. Per the germline V gene, CDR1 is SGHVS and CDR2 is FQNEAQ. CDR3 loop: CASSLVGLADNEQFF.

This chain joins TRBV7-3 and TRBJ2-2; the TRBD1 assignment by TCRdb is unverifiable without DNA. The CDR3 length is 15 residues. The germline V gene encodes CDR1 SGHTA and CDR2 FQGTGA. The CDR3 spells CASSSRQFDTGEQFF.

The rearrangement joins TRBV6-5 to TRBJ2-2. Looked up from germline, CDR1 is MNHEY and CDR2 is SVGAGI. This CDR3 has 16 amino acids. The CDR3 spells CASSTAVAANTGELFF.

The chain carries TRBV4-2 and TRBJ2-2; TCRdb outputs TRBD2, but without DNA this stays unchecked. The CDR3 is 16 amino acids. From germline, CDR1 is LGHNA and CDR2 YNFKEQ. The CDR3 loop reads CASRPEGGDNTGELFF.

This chain joins TRBV12-3 or TRBV12-4 and TRBJ1-1; the D call from TCRdb, TRBD1, cannot be confirmed without DNA. This CDR3 has 16 residues. The CDR3 region is CASKPGPDTVNTEAFF.

V gene TRBV29-1 combines with J gene TRBJ1-4; TCRdb proposes TRBD1, but this gene call is untestable without DNA. The CDR3 extends over 17 amino acids. In germline, CDR1 is SQVTM, CDR2 ANQGSEA. The CDR3 loop is CSSRTDTQTDPNEKLFF.

This rearrangement joins TRBV7-9 to TRBJ2-6; TCRdb designates TRBD1, a call that cannot be tested without DNA. The CDR3 loop spans 15 amino acids. CDR1 and CDR2 (germline): SEHNR, FQNEAQ (reference sequence). The CDR3 spells CASSFRVGGANVLTF.

The chain recombines TRBV29-1 with TRBJ1-2; no DNA is available, so the TRBD1 call from TCRdb remains unchecked. The CDR3 is 16 amino acids. The V gene's germline CDR1 is SQVTM and CDR2 ANQGSEA. The CDR3 is CSVEGMGPGDNYGYTF. Combining the CDR3 with reference TRBV29-1 and TRBJ1-2 gives the whole variable domain SAVISQKPSRDICQRGTSLTIQCQVDSQVTMMFWYRQQPGQSLTLIATANQGSEATYESGFVIDKFPISRPNLTFSTLTVSNMSPEDSSIYLCSVEGMGPGDNYGYTFGSGTRLTVV.

The CDR3 protein is CASSSGHPYEQYF. The chain recombines TRBV5-1 with TRBJ2-7. Germline lookup yields CDR1 SGHRS and CDR2 YFSETQ. The CDR3 is 13 amino acids.

This chain connects TRBV9 to TRBJ2-7; TCRdb names TRBD1, which stays unverified in the absence of DNA. This CDR3 has 15 amino acids. Germline V gene lookup returns CDR1 SGDLS and CDR2 YYNGEE. The CDR3 region is CASSPTQGHSYEQYF.

The chain couples TRBV4-2 to TRBJ1-1; TCRdb indicates TRBD1, and absent DNA this call remains unverified. CDR1 and CDR2 from the germline V gene are LGHNA and YNFKEQ. The CDR3 spans 16 residues. CDR3 sequence reads: CASSHQLGTGNTEAFF.

The J gene is TRBJ1-1, the V gene TRBV29-1. Per the germline V gene, CDR1 is SQVTM and CDR2 is ANQGSEA. The CDR3 covers 12 residues. This CDR3 is CSARAMNTEAFF. Using reference TRBV29-1 and TRBJ1-1 for the parts outside the CDR3, the full variable domain is SAVISQKPSRDICQRGTSLTIQCQVDSQVTMMFWYRQQPGQSLTLIATANQGSEATYESGFVIDKFPISRPNLTFSTLTVSNMSPEDSSIYLCSARAMNTEAFFGQGTRLTVV.

The CDR3 sequence is CSVVWVNTEAFF. The V gene is TRBV29-1, the J gene TRBJ1-1. Germline V CDR1 and CDR2: SQVTM, ANQGSEA. The CDR3 sequence is 12 residues long.

V usage is TRBV19 and J usage is TRBJ1-1; the D call from TCRdb, TRBD1, cannot be confirmed without DNA. This CDR3 region has 14 residues. CDR1 and CDR2 from the germline V gene are LNHDA and SQIVND (reference sequence). CDR3 residues: CASSPGRPASEAFF.

This chain joins TRBV7-3 and TRBJ2-2; TCRdb designates TRBD1, a call that cannot be tested without DNA. This CDR3 has 16 residues. Germline V gene data show CDR1 as SGHTA and CDR2 as FQGTGA. CDR3 amino acids: CASSPKMGADTGELFF. Full variable domain (missing parts from reference TRBV7-3 and TRBJ2-2): GAGVSQTPSNKVTEKGKYVELRCDPISGHTALYWYRQSLGQGPEFLIYFQGTGAADDSGLPNDRFFAVRPEGSVSTLKIQRTERGDSAVYLCASSPKMGADTGELFFGEGSRLTVL.

This chain connects TRBV29-1 to TRBJ2-7; TCRdb outputs TRBD1, but without DNA this stays unchecked. Per the germline V gene, CDR1 is SQVTM and CDR2 is ANQGSEA. The CDR3 length is 14 residues. The CDR3 reads CSVERPGQPYGQYF.

This chain links TRBV9 with TRBJ2-2; with no DNA, the TCRdb D assignment of TRBD1 cannot be verified. CDR1 is SGDLS, CDR2 YYNGEE, per germline. The CDR3 has 16 amino acids. The CDR3 loop is CASSVEAGDVSGELFF.